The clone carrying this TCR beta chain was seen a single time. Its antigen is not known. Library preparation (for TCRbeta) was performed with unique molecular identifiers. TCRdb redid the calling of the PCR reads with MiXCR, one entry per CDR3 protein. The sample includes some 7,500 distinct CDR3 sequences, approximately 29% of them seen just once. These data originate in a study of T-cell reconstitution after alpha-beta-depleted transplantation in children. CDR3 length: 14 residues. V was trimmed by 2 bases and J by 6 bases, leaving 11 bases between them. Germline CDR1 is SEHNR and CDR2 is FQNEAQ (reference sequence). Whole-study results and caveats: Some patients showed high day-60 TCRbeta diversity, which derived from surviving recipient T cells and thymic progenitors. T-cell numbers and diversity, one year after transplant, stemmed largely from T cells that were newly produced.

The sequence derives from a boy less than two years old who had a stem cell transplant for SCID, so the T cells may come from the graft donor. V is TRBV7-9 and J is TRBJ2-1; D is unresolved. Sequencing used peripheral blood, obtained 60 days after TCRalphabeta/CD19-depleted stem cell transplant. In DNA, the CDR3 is TGTGCCAGCAGCTTAAGGACCCTTGTCAATGAGCAGTTCTTC. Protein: CASSLRTLVNEQFF.